The entry that follows covers one T cell receptor beta chain sequence. This sample stems from a study of blood T cell repertoires in COVID-19. The ends were cut back, 4 bases at V and 5 bases at J, with 17 bases in the middle. Looked up from germline, CDR1 is LGHNA and CDR2 is YSLEER. The CDR3 loop spans 15 amino acids. Measured with immunoSEQ multiplex PCR; TCRdb has only the in-frame clones, and not every one. Of about 150,000 clones in the sample, around 86% were seen once. The sequence came from a man over 45 who had recovered from COVID-19. The sample taken for sequencing was PBMCs or T cells enriched from blood (not recorded which). The V and J genes are TRBV4-3 and TRBJ1-1, with D tentatively TRBD1 (5 bases). CDR3 amino acids: CASSPLGLGGTEAFF. The DNA for the CDR3 is TGCGCCAGCAGCCCCCTAGGCTTGGGGGGAACTGAAGCTTTCTTT.